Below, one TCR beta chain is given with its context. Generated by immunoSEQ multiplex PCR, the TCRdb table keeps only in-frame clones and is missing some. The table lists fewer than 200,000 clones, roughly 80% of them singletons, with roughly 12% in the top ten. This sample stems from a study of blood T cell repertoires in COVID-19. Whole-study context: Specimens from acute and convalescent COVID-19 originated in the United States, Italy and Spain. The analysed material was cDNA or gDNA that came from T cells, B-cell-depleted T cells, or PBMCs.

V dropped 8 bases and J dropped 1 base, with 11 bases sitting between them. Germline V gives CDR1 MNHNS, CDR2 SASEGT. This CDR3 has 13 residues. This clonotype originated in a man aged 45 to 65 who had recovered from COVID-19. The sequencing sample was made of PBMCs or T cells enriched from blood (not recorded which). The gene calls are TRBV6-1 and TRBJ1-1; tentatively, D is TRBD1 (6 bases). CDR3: CASWWGRNTEAFF. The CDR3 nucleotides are TGTGCCAGCTGGTGGGGGCGGAACACTGAAGCTTTCTTT.